These 13 T cell receptor beta chains originate from one sample sequenced in a study of identical twins. TCRdb redid the calling of the 5' RACE reads with MiXCR, one entry per CDR3 protein. The sample has approximately 600,000 distinct CDR3 sequences; 9.6% are singletons. In addition, the sample was reused for a study of yellow fever vaccine responses in identical twins.

The sequenced sample was PBMCs. The source is a woman aged 18-35 years in good health.

The genes are TRBV6-5 and TRBJ2-1; no clear D gene. Trimming took off 2 bases at V and 9 bases at J, with 8 bases between the two ends. CDR1 is MNHEY, CDR2 SVGAGI, per germline. The CDR3 is 12 residues long. DNA for the CDR3: TGTGCCAGCAGTTACCCTTTTAGTGAGCAGTTCTTC. This sequence encodes CASSYPFSEQFF.

This clonotype was counted many times. The chain joins TRBV3-1 to TRBJ2-7, with D perhaps matching TRBD1 (5 bases). The V end lost 3 bases, the J end lost 3 bases, and 6 bases lay between the germline ends. The CDR3 is made up of 12 amino acids. CDR1 and CDR2 (germline): LGHDT, YNNKEL (reference sequence). The CDR3 loop reads CASSHDSYEQYF. In DNA, the CDR3 is TGTGCCAGCAGCCACGACAGCTACGAGCAGTACTTC.

The rearrangement links TRBV7-9 to TRBJ2-7; 7 nucleotides match TRBD1. Germline V gives CDR1 SEHNR, CDR2 FQNEAQ (reference sequence). The CDR3 is 14 residues long. After removal of 5 bases from V and 2 bases from J, the junction contained 6 bases not matched to a gene. The CDR3: CASSLTGLAYEQYF. The CDR3 coding sequence is TGTGCCAGCAGCCTGACAGGGCTTGCCTACGAGCAGTACTTC.

This clonotype was counted between two and nine times. The chain is built from TRBV19 and TRBJ2-1; tentative D call: TRBD1 (5 bases). The germline CDR1 and CDR2 sequences are LNHDA and SQIVND (reference sequence). V was clipped by 7 bases and J by 0 bases, with 16 bases between them. The CDR3 totals 16 residues. CDR3 residues: CASMLRGKSSYNEQFF. CDR3 sequence (DNA): TGTGCCAGTATGTTAAGGGGAAAGAGCTCCTACAATGAGCAGTTCTTC.

This clonotype was counted between two and nine times. The V gene is TRBV20-1, the J gene TRBJ1-1; D is unresolved. V was cut by 7 bases and J by 1 base, with 16 bases left in between. The CDR3 contains 14 residues. CDR1 and CDR2 (germline): DFQATT, SNEGSKA (reference sequence). The CDR3, as DNA: TGCAGTGTTCAGACAAGGGTGAAGAACACTGAAGCTTTCTTT. It yields the protein CSVQTRVKNTEAFF.

This clonotype has at least ten counts. The chain employs TRBV30 and TRBJ2-7, with D unclear. Germline V lookup: CDR1 GTSNPN, CDR2 SVGIG (reference sequence). The CDR3 covers 11 residues. The ends were cut back, 3 bases at V and 3 bases at J, with 6 bases in the middle. For the CDR3, the DNA is TGTGCCTGGAGAAGGAACTACGAGCAGTACTTC. As protein: CAWRRNYEQYF.

This clonotype was picked up many times. The chain links TRBV3-1 to TRBJ2-3; a possible D gene is TRBD2 (6 bases). From germline, CDR1 is LGHDT and CDR2 YNNKEL (reference sequence). Trimming took off 1 base at V and 1 base at J, with 9 bases between the two ends. CDR3 length: 15 amino acids. In DNA form, the CDR3 reads TGTGCCAGCAGCCAAGTAGGGACTGGCACAGATACGCAGTATTTT. The encoded protein is CASSQVGTGTDTQYF.

This clonotype was detected only a few times. This chain joins TRBV15 and TRBJ2-7; D ambiguous. Germline CDR1 LNHNV, CDR2 YYDKDF (reference sequence). With 5 bases removed from V and 2 bases from J, the gap between germline ends came to 7 bases. CDR3 length: 12 amino acids. The CDR3 DNA is TGTGCCACCAGCTCCTATCCCTACGAGCAGTACTTC. Encoded protein: CATSSYPYEQYF.

This clonotype showed up just a few times. This sequence joins TRBV12-3 or TRBV12-4 and TRBJ1-2, with D hard to call. Trimming removed 6 bases from V and 8 bases from J, with 13 bases in between. The CDR3 spans 12 residues. The CDR3 nucleotides read TGTGCCAGCAGCCCGGCGACTTTGGGCTACACCTTC. It codes for CASSPATLGYTF.

This chain uses TRBV10-1 with TRBJ2-5; D is perhaps TRBD1 (6 bases). This CDR3 is 15 amino acids long. The V end lost 0 bases, the J end lost 5 bases, and 13 bases lay between the germline ends. Germline lookup yields CDR1 WNHNN and CDR2 SYGVQD (reference sequence). The CDR3 DNA reads TGCGCCAGCAGTGAGTCTACAGGGTCGGAGGAGACCCAGTACTTC. Residues: CASSESTGSEETQYF.

J is TRBJ1-4 and V is TRBV28, with a weak D call TRBD1 (6 bases). Germline values: CDR1 MDHEN, CDR2 SYDVKM. The CDR3 sequence is 14 residues long. With 6 bases removed from V and 7 bases from J, the gap between germline ends came to 15 bases. DNA for the CDR3: TGTGCCAGCAGGGTACAGGGCGAGGGTGAAAAACTGTTTTTT. Translation: CASRVQGEGEKLFF. Full variable domain (missing parts from reference TRBV28 and TRBJ1-4): DVKVTQSSRYLVKRTGEKVFLECVQDMDHENMFWYRQDPGLGLRLIYFSYDVKMKEKGDIPEGYSVSREKKERFSLILESASTNQTSMYLCASRVQGEGEKLFFGSGTQLSVL.

This clonotype was picked up many times. The chain links TRBV6-2 or TRBV6-3 to TRBJ2-1; D tentatively reads TRBD1 or TRBD2 (6 bases each). From germline, CDR1 is MNHEY and CDR2 SVGEGT. The CDR3 is made up of 14 amino acids. The germline V and J ends were trimmed by 2 bases and 9 bases, with 14 bases remaining between them. The CDR3 coding sequence is TGTGCCAGCAGTTACGGGGGCGGGACAACTGAGCAGTTCTTC. Translated: CASSYGGGTTEQFF.

The chain employs TRBV11-2 and TRBJ2-5; 7 bases agree with TRBD1. The CDR3 consists of 12 residues. Germline values: CDR1 SGHAT, CDR2 FQNNGV. Trimming removed 0 bases from V and 12 bases from J; junction bases left unmatched: 4. CDR3 in amino acids: CASSLEWDREYF. In DNA, the CDR3 is TGTGCCAGCAGCTTAGAGTGGGACAGAGAGTACTTC.